What follows are 17 T cell receptor beta chains derived from one specimen sequenced in a study of blood T cells in healthy people across ages. The use of a sample-barcoded 5' primer and a J-beta primer mix characterized a second PCR of roughly 6 to 11 cycles. TCRdb redid the calling of the 5' RACE reads with MiXCR, one entry per CDR3 protein. The repertoire holds 1.5 million to 2 million distinct CDR3 sequences, less than 50% seen once, with more than 2% in the top ten. Sequences were obtained from blood. Receptors were obtained from a woman between 40 and 55 years old in good health.

Notes on this clonotype: Compared with germline, one end of the junction differs, possibly owing to a read error. V is TRBV7-7 and J is TRBJ2-5; 10 positions match TRBD1. The CDR3 runs to 18 residues. Germline V CDR1 and CDR2: SSHAT, FNYEAQ (reference sequence). The chain's CDR3 is CASSYPQTGGRIGETQYF. The CDR3 region has the DNA TGTGCTAGCAGCTACCCCCAGACAGGGGGCCGTATAGGAGAGACCCAGTACTTC.

This clonotype was observed a handful of times. The rearrangement joins TRBV4-2 to TRBJ1-2; no clear D. CDR1 is LGHNA and CDR2 is YNFKEQ in the germline V gene. Trimming pared 1 base from V and 5 bases from J, leaving 11 bases between. The CDR3 loop spans 14 amino acids. The CDR3 here is CASSQVEQTYGYTF. As DNA, the CDR3 is TGTGCCAGCAGCCAAGTTGAACAGACGTATGGCTACACCTTC.

This chain connects TRBV6-2 or TRBV6-3 to TRBJ2-5; TRBD2 matches 11 bases. J was trimmed by 5 bases and V by 6 bases; bases with no gene match: 11. This CDR3 has 16 residues. Looked up from germline, CDR1 is MNHEY and CDR2 is SVGEGT. For the CDR3, the DNA is TGTGCCAGCAGCATCGGGATTCTAGCGGGGGGTGAGACCCAGTACTTC. Encoded protein: CASSIGILAGGETQYF.

For this clonotype: Being one base from a much bigger clone, this may be a read error. The CDR3 coding sequence is TGCAGCATTGATGGGGGGATTCACTATTCACCCCTCCACTTT. Residues: CSIDGGIHYSPLHF. The chain carries TRBV29-1 and TRBJ1-6; D possibly corresponds to TRBD1 (5 bases). Germline V gene data show CDR1 as SQVTM and CDR2 as ANQGSEA. This CDR3 has 14 amino acids.

CDR3 protein: CATSDRAGDYGYTF. In DNA form, the CDR3 reads TGTGCCACCAGTGACCGTGCAGGGGACTATGGCTACACCTTC. The chain links TRBV24-1 to TRBJ1-2; possibly TRBD1 for D (6 bases). The ends were cut back, 4 bases at V and 3 bases at J, with 11 bases in the middle. Germline V CDR1 and CDR2: KGHDR, SFDVKD. The CDR3 is 14 residues long.

V is TRBV28 and J is TRBJ2-6; D is possibly TRBD2 (5 bases). V was pared by 5 bases and J by 1 base, with 21 bases between. The CDR3 extends over 19 amino acids. CDR1 is MDHEN, CDR2 SYDVKM, per germline. The CDR3 here is CASSTTWASHLSGANVLTF. For the CDR3, the DNA is TGTGCCAGCAGTACTACCTGGGCTAGCCACTTATCTGGGGCCAACGTCCTGACTTTC.

V is TRBV5-1 and J is TRBJ1-4, with D perhaps matching TRBD1 (6 bases). Trimming stripped 4 bases from V and 5 bases from J, with 12 bases between. The V gene's germline CDR1 is SGHRS and CDR2 YFSETQ. The CDR3 spans 14 residues. The CDR3, as DNA: TGCGCCAGCAGCCAATACAGGGACAATGAAAAACTGTTTTTT. Protein sequence: CASSQYRDNEKLFF.

The genes are TRBV12-3 or TRBV12-4 and TRBJ1-2, with D hard to call. The ends were cut back, 1 base at V and 6 bases at J, with 12 bases in the middle. This CDR3 comprises 14 residues. CDR3 loop: CASSLVSGFDGYTF. The CDR3 DNA reads TGTGCCAGCAGTTTAGTGTCGGGATTTGATGGCTACACCTTC.

The chain combines TRBV12-3 or TRBV12-4 with TRBJ2-5; D is unclear. The CDR3 is 11 amino acids. V shed 6 bases and J shed 11 bases, with 13 bases lying between them. The CDR3 DNA reads TGTGCCAGCAGGTCTCAGTATGAGCAGTACTTC. This codes for CASRSQYEQYF.

The CDR3 DNA reads as TGTGCCAGCAGCGTAGGAGGGGTCGAGACGGATGGCTACACCTTC. Translating it yields CASSVGGVETDGYTF. This sequence joins TRBV9 and TRBJ1-2, with D possibly matching TRBD1 (5 bases). The CDR3 totals 15 residues. Between the trimmed V and J ends, which lost 0 bases and 6 bases, there was a span of 15 bases. CDR1 and CDR2 from the germline V gene are SGDLS and YYNGEE.

The chain couples TRBV10-1 to TRBJ2-1; 11 bases agree with TRBD2. CDR3 length equals 15 residues. CDR1 WNHNN and CDR2 SYGVQD come from the germline V gene (reference sequence). V dropped 5 bases and J dropped 8; count of bases not matched to a gene: 8. CDR3 protein: CASSSSGGLGDEQFF. The CDR3, as DNA: TGCGCCAGCAGTTCTAGCGGGGGGTTAGGCGATGAGCAGTTCTTC.

The chain is built from TRBV13 and TRBJ2-1; weak D call: TRBD1 (5 bases). CDR1 is PRHDT, CDR2 FYEKMQ, per germline (reference sequence). The CDR3 loop spans 14 amino acids. The V gene lost 4 bases and the J gene lost 3 bases, with 10 bases spanning the gap. This CDR3 is CASSSQDIYNEQFF. The CDR3 DNA follows: TGTGCCAGCAGCTCGCAGGACATCTACAATGAGCAGTTCTTC.

The rearrangement uses TRBV9 and TRBJ2-5; possible D gene TRBD2, 6 bases. V lost 1 base and J lost 1, with 11 bases in between. The CDR3 has 15 amino acids. Germline CDR1 SGDLS, CDR2 YYNGEE. CDR3 nucleotides: TGTGCCAGCAGCGTAAGGGACTCCGGCCAAGAGACCCAGTACTTC. Its translation is CASSVRDSGQETQYF.

The chain uses TRBV6-5 and TRBJ2-1, with D unclear. The CDR3 consists of 15 residues. Deletions cut 6 bases from V and 5 bases from J, with 17 bases between. The germline gives CDR1 MNHEY, CDR2 SVGAGI. CDR3 in DNA: TGTGCCAGCAGCCCCCTACGGGTCACTGACAATGAGCAGTTCTTC. Amino acids: CASSPLRVTDNEQFF.

This clonotype was recorded once. The chain carries TRBV5-1 and TRBJ2-1, with 7 bases lining up with TRBD2. There are 14 residues in the CDR3. The ends lost 4 bases at V and 5 bases at J; junction bases unmatched: 6. CDR1 and CDR2 from the germline V gene are SGHRS and YFSETQ. For the CDR3, the DNA is TGCGCCAGCAGCACGGCGGGAGTTAACAATGAGCAGTTCTTC. Protein: CASSTAGVNNEQFF.

The rearrangement uses TRBV5-1 and TRBJ2-5; 12 bases are shared with TRBD2. J gave up 4 bases and V 6 bases, and 10 bases lay outside the gene matches. CDR1 is SGHRS, CDR2 YFSETQ, per germline. The CDR3 is made up of 16 amino acids. The CDR3 loop is CASTRTSGGQGETQYF. DNA of the CDR3: TGCGCCAGCACCCGAACTAGCGGGGGGCAGGGAGAGACCCAGTACTTC.

The CDR3 protein is CASSLAGTRGTDTQYF. CDR3 DNA sequence: TGCGCCAGCAGCTTGGCCGGGACGCGCGGCACAGATACGCAGTATTTT. The V and J genes are TRBV5-1 and TRBJ2-3, with D perhaps TRBD1 or TRBD2 (5 bases each). CDR1 SGHRS and CDR2 YFSETQ come from the germline V gene. Trimming took off 0 bases at V and 1 base at J, with 12 bases between the two ends. The CDR3 has 16 residues.